Below, one T cell receptor (beta chain) is given with its context. Its antigen is currently unknown. Caucasian individuals from Russia who were healthy and aged roughly 6 to 95 acted as donors. This entry comes from a study of blood T cells in healthy people across ages. CDR1 PRHDT and CDR2 FYEKMQ come from the germline V gene (reference sequence). The CDR3 loop spans 14 amino acids. Trimming shortened V by 3 bases and J by 6 bases, and 12 bases separated the two germline ends. The second PCR ran roughly 6 to 12 cycles with a sample-barcoded 5' primer and J-beta primers. TCRdb recomputed calls from the 5' RACE reads with MiXCR, one row per CDR3 protein. This sample carries over 1,500,000 distinct CDR3 sequences, around 50% of them seen once, and the ten largest clones take 2% to 2.5%. Study-level points and caveats: The lack of PBMC sorting stopped any conclusive naive versus antigen-experienced comparison. Older age went with lower TCR beta diversity per million T cells, in a roughly linear way.

The V and J genes are TRBV13 and TRBJ2-1, with D perhaps TRBD2 (7 bases). This receptor was identified in a woman aged 40 to 50 in good health. The sample was blood. DNA of the CDR3: TGTGCCAGCAGCTTCGGGGGGCTGGGCAATGAGCAGTTCTTC. Amino acids: CASSFGGLGNEQFF.